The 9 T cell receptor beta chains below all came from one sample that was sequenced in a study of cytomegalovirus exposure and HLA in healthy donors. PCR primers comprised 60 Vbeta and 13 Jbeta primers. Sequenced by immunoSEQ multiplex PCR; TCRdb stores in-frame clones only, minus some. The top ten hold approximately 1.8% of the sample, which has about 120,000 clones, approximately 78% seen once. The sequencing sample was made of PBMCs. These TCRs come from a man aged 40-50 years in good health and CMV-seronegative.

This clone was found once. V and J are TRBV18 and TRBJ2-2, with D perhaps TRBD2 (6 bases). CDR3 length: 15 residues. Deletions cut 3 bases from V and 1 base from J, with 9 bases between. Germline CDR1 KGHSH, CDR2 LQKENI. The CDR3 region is CASSPLAENTGELFF. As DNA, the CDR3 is TGTGCCAGCTCACCGTTAGCGGAGAACACCGGGGAGCTGTTTTTT.

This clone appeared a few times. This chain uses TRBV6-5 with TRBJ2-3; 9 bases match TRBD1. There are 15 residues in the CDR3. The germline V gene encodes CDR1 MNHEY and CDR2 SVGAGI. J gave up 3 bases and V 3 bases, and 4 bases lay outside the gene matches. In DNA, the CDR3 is TGTGCCAGCAGTTATCGGGGACAGGGAACAGATACGCAGTATTTT. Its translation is CASSYRGQGTDTQYF.

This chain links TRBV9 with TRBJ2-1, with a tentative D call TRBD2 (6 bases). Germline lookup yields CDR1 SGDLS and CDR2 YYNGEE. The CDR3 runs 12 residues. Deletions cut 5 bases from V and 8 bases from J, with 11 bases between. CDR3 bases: TGTGCCAGCAGTCTAGCGTTGGATGAGCAGTTCTTC. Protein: CASSLALDEQFF.

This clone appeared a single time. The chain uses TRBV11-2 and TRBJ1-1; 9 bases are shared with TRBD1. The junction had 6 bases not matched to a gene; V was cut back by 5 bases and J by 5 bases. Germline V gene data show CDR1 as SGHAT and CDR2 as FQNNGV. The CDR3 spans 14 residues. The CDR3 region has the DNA TGTGCCAGCAGCCCGGACAGGGGAGGGACTGAAGCTTTCTTT. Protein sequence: CASSPDRGGTEAFF.

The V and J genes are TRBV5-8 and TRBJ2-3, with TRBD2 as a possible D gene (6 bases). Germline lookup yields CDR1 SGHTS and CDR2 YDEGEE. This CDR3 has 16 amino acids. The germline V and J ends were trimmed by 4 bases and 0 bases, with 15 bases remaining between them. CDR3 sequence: CASSGGTDSSTDTQYF. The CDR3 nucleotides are TGTGCCAGCAGCGGGGGGACTGACTCTAGCACAGATACGCAGTATTTT.

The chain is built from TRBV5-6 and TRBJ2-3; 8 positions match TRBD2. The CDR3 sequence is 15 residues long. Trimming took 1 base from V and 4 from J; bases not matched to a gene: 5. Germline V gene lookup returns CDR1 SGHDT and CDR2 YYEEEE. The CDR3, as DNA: TGTGCCAGCAGCTTGACGGGGGGGCCACCAGATACGCAGTATTTT. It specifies CASSLTGGPPDTQYF.

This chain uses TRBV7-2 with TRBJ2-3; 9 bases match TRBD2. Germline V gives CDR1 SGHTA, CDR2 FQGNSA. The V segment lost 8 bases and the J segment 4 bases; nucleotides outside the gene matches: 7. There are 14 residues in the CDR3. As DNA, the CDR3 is TGTGCCAGCCGGGATAGCGGGGGATCAGATACGCAGTATTTT. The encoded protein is CASRDSGGSDTQYF.

CDR3 sequence: CAWRFLNTEAFF. In DNA, the CDR3 is TGTGCCTGGAGATTTTTAAACACTGAAGCTTTCTTT. The chain carries TRBV30 and TRBJ1-1; D unclear. This CDR3 contains 12 residues. With 3 bases removed from V and 2 bases from J, the gap between germline ends came to 7 bases. Germline V gene sequence: CDR1 GTSNPN, CDR2 SVGIG (reference sequence).

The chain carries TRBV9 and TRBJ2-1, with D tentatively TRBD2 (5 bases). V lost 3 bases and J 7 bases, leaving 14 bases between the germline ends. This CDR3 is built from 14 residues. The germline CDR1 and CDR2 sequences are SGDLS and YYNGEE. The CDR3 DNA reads TGTGCCAGCAGCGGACCGAGGGCCACAAATGAGCAGTTCTTC. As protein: CASSGPRATNEQFF.